Each of the 25 T cell receptor beta chains below was sequenced from the same sample in a study of blood T cells in healthy people across ages. With a J-beta primer mix and a sample-barcoded 5' primer, a second PCR ran 7 to 11 cycles. TCRdb redid the calling of the 5' RACE reads with MiXCR, one entry per CDR3 protein. The sample records 1.4 million or so distinct CDR3 sequences, 35% to 45% being singletons. Input material: blood. The source of these receptors is a woman between 18 and 30 years old in good health.

The gene calls are TRBV12-3 or TRBV12-4 and TRBJ2-1, with 11 bases fitting TRBD2. The J segment lost 8 bases and the V segment lost 7 bases, leaving 10 bases of the junction unmatched. The CDR3 loop spans 15 amino acids. DNA for the CDR3: TGTGCCAGCATTGTTAGCGGGGGGGCAGGAGATGAGCAGTTCTTC. The encoded protein is CASIVSGGAGDEQFF.

The genes are TRBV7-9 and TRBJ2-1; possible D gene TRBD2, 7 bases. This CDR3 contains 16 residues. Germline V gene sequence: CDR1 SEHNR, CDR2 FQNEAQ (reference sequence). The V end lost 3 bases, the J end lost 6 bases, and 18 bases lay between the germline ends. CDR3 in DNA: TGTGCCAGCAGCTTTACCCCCGGACAGCGGGGCAATGAGCAGTTCTTC. Translated, it gives CASSFTPGQRGNEQFF.

This clonotype was seen more than once but under ten times. This chain connects TRBV29-1 to TRBJ1-3; D is unclear. CDR1 is SQVTM and CDR2 is ANQGSEA in the germline V gene. This CDR3 has 12 amino acids. Between the trimmed V and J ends, which lost 6 bases and 4 bases, there was a span of 10 bases. The CDR3 spells CSVAMGGNTIYF. The CDR3 coding sequence is TGCAGCGTAGCTATGGGAGGAAACACCATATATTTT. Supplemented by reference TRBV29-1 and TRBJ1-3, the full variable domain reads SAVISQKPSRDICQRGTSLTIQCQVDSQVTMMFWYRQQPGQSLTLIATANQGSEATYESGFVIDKFPISRPNLTFSTLTVSNMSPEDSSIYLCSVAMGGNTIYFGEGSWLTVV.

This chain uses TRBV4-1 with TRBJ1-2; TRBD1 agrees at 8 bases. The germline V gene encodes CDR1 MGHRA and CDR2 YSYEKL. Trimming removed 0 bases from V and 4 bases from J; junction bases left unmatched: 13. There are 18 residues in the CDR3. CDR3 nucleotide sequence: TGCGCCAGCAGCCAAGACGGCCTCCCTCAGGGGGCAATCTATGGCTACACCTTC. This gives the protein CASSQDGLPQGAIYGYTF.

V is TRBV5-5 and J is TRBJ1-6; D not resolved. Trimming took 3 bases from V and 10 from J, leaving 11 bases between them. Per the germline V gene, CDR1 is SGHKS and CDR2 is YYEKEE (reference sequence). This CDR3 has 13 residues. As DNA, the CDR3 is TGTGCCAGCAGCTGGGATGTCGCGTCACCCCTCCACTTT. The encoded protein is CASSWDVASPLHF.

The genes are TRBV12-3 or TRBV12-4 and TRBJ1-1, with a tentative D call TRBD1 (6 bases). The CDR3 totals 16 residues. V lost 4 bases, J lost 4 bases, and 19 bases lay in between. The CDR3 is CASSSGTWVGSTEAFF. The DNA of the CDR3 is TGTGCCAGCAGTTCGGGGACATGGGTGGGAAGCACTGAAGCTTTCTTT.

This clonotype was seen once. The rearrangement joins TRBV15 to TRBJ2-7; 10 bases align to TRBD2. The better agreement between TRBJ2-5 and the DNA end casts doubt on the J call. CDR3 length: 17 amino acids. Germline-derived CDR1 and CDR2 are LNHNV and YYDKDF (reference sequence). This chain's CDR3 is CATSGFSGTSEPETQYF. CDR3 nucleotide sequence: TGTGCCACCAGCGGTTTTTCCGGGACTAGCGAGCCCGAGACCCAGTACTTC.

This clonotype has only a few counts. The chain couples TRBV11-2 to TRBJ2-7; 7 positions match TRBD1. Germline V CDR1 and CDR2: SGHAT, FQNNGV. This CDR3 comprises 15 residues. J lost 1 base, V lost 5 bases, and 8 bases had no gene match. CDR3 amino acids: CASSLDRYSSYEQYF. CDR3 nucleotide sequence: TGTGCCAGCAGCCTGGACAGGTACTCTTCCTACGAGCAGTACTTC.

The CDR3 here is CASSPFLPRGRDTDTQYF. As DNA, the CDR3 is TGTGCCAGCAGTCCGTTCCTACCCCGCGGGAGGGATACAGATACGCAGTATTTT. The chain employs TRBV12-3 or TRBV12-4 and TRBJ2-3; TRBD2 matches 9 bases. V was clipped by 5 bases and J by 3 bases; unmatched bases: 15. The CDR3 loop spans 18 amino acids.

There are a few counts of this clonotype. V and J are TRBV5-1 and TRBJ1-1; tentative D call: TRBD1 (5 bases). The V gene's germline CDR1 is SGHRS and CDR2 YFSETQ. Trimming cost V 4 bases and J 3 bases, with 19 bases left between them. There are 16 residues in the CDR3. The CDR3 nucleotides are TGCGCCAGCAGCCCGTTAGACGGGGACTGGGACACTGAAGCTTTCTTT. This gives the protein CASSPLDGDWDTEAFF.

To note about this clonotype: This may come from a read error, since a much larger clone is one base off. The genes are TRBV20-1 and TRBJ2-1; TRBD2 aligns across 11 bases. Germline CDR1 is DFQATT and CDR2 is SNEGSKA (reference sequence). The CDR3 is made up of 15 amino acids. The CDR3 DNA reads as TGCAGTGCTCGCGAGGGACTAGCGGCCTACAATGGGCAGTTCTTC. This gives the protein CSAREGLAAYNGQFF.

The chain is built from TRBV2 and TRBJ2-6, with unresolved D. V was cut by 5 bases and J by 0 bases, with 11 bases left in between. The CDR3 sequence is 16 residues long. Germline CDR1 is SNHLY and CDR2 is FYNNEI. The DNA for the CDR3 is TGTGCCAGCAGTAGTTACTTGACCTCTGGGGCCAACGTCCTGACTTTC. This codes for CASSSYLTSGANVLTF. Filled out from reference TRBV2 and TRBJ2-6, the complete variable domain reads EPEVTQTPSHQVTQMGQEVILRCVPISNHLYFYWYRQILGQKVEFLVSFYNNEISEKSEIFDDQFSVERPDGSNFTLKIRSTKLEDSAMYFCASSSYLTSGANVLTFGAGSRLTVL.

The chain uses TRBV20-1 and TRBJ1-1; D unclear. This CDR3 contains 13 residues. The germline V and J ends were trimmed by 6 bases and 1 base, with 12 bases remaining between them. Germline V gene data show CDR1 as DFQATT and CDR2 as SNEGSKA (reference sequence). In DNA, the CDR3 is TGCAGTGCCCGAGTACGCACGAACACTGAAGCTTTCTTT. Its protein product is CSARVRTNTEAFF.

The rearrangement joins TRBV28 to TRBJ1-1; D is uncertain. The CDR3 runs to 15 residues. Germline V lookup: CDR1 MDHEN, CDR2 SYDVKM. V was clipped by 3 bases and J by 8 bases, with 19 bases between them. The CDR3 here is CASSLPAVRSTEAFF. The CDR3 nucleotides are TGTGCCAGCAGTTTGCCCGCCGTTCGTAGCACCGAAGCTTTCTTT.

The CDR3 spells CAVLSGTGFGYTF. CDR3 sequence (DNA): TGTGCCGTACTTTCCGGGACAGGTTTTGGCTACACCTTC. The rearrangement uses TRBV2 and TRBJ1-2; 8 bases agree with TRBD1. V gave up 11 bases and J gave up 7 bases; unmatched junction bases: 12. CDR1 is SNHLY, CDR2 FYNNEI, per germline. The CDR3 length is 13 residues.

V is TRBV20-1 and J is TRBJ1-1; 7 nucleotides line up with TRBD1. CDR1 DFQATT and CDR2 SNEGSKA come from the germline V gene (reference sequence). V shed 5 bases, J shed 1 base, and the junction held 4 bases outside the gene matches. CDR3 length equals 13 residues. The CDR3 coding sequence is TGCAGTGCTGTCCGACAGGGGAACACTGAAGCTTTCTTT. It yields the protein CSAVRQGNTEAFF.

Only one count was recorded for this clonotype. This sequence joins TRBV12-3 or TRBV12-4 and TRBJ2-2, with TRBD1 identical over 8 bases. The CDR3 is made up of 17 amino acids. V shed 5 bases and J 4 bases; nucleotides not matched to a gene: 12. The CDR3 bases are TGTGCCAGCAGTCCCTCTCTGAGGACAGGGAGCACCGGGGAGCTGTTTTTT. The encoded protein is CASSPSLRTGSTGELFF.

This clonotype was observed many times. The V call is TRBV20-1, the J call TRBJ2-1; TRBD2 matches at 7 bases. The J segment lost 4 bases and the V segment lost 0 bases, leaving 6 bases of the junction unmatched. The CDR3 spans 15 residues. Per germline, CDR1 DFQATT and CDR2 SNEGSKA (reference sequence). The CDR3 coding sequence is TGCAGTGCTAGAGACCCAGGGAGGGAATACAATGAGCAGTTCTTC. Its translation is CSARDPGREYNEQFF.

The chain has TRBV20-1 and TRBJ1-5, with D possibly TRBD1 on 5 matching bases. V was pared by 1 base and J by 6 bases, with 16 bases between. Germline-derived CDR1 and CDR2 are DFQATT and SNEGSKA (reference sequence). This CDR3 comprises 15 residues. Written as DNA, the CDR3 is TGCAGTGCTAGAGGGGCGGGGCCTGCCAGTCAGCCCCAGCATTTT. This translates into CSARGAGPASQPQHF.

CDR3 amino acids: CASSRGQPYEEQYF. The CDR3 DNA sequence: TGTGCCAGCAGCCGGGGACAGCCCTATGAGGAGCAGTACTTC. The chain uses TRBV28 and TRBJ2-7, with 7 bases matching TRBD1. CDR3 length: 14 amino acids. V gave up 6 bases and J gave up 7 bases; unmatched junction bases: 12. Per germline, CDR1 MDHEN and CDR2 SYDVKM.

This clonotype appeared a few times. This rearrangement joins TRBV7-2 to TRBJ2-3; D perhaps matches TRBD2 (7 bases). CDR1 is SGHTA, CDR2 FQGNSA, per germline. The CDR3 loop spans 15 amino acids. Trimming stripped 1 base from V and 5 bases from J, with 13 bases between. In DNA form, the CDR3 reads TGTGCCAGCAGCTTAGTGGCGGGGGCGATAGATACGCAGTATTTT. It translates to CASSLVAGAIDTQYF.

This chain uses TRBV7-9 with TRBJ1-2; no firm D call. Germline CDR1 reads SEHNR; CDR2 reads FQNEAQ (reference sequence). CDR3 length: 14 amino acids. The V and J ends lost 3 bases and 2 bases respectively, with 10 bases between them. CDR3 DNA sequence: TGTGCCAGCAGCTTCGTCCGGAAGAACTATGGCTACACCTTC. Amino acids: CASSFVRKNYGYTF.

There are a few counts of this clonotype. This chain connects TRBV29-1 to TRBJ1-2; D remains unclear. CDR1 SQVTM and CDR2 ANQGSEA come from the germline V gene. The CDR3 contains 12 residues. Trimming stripped 2 bases from V and 6 bases from J, with 10 bases between. CDR3 sequence reads: CSVEPGLHGYTF. The DNA of the CDR3 is TGCAGCGTTGAACCGGGATTGCATGGCTACACCTTC.

This clonotype was seen only a few times. The chain is built from TRBV10-3 and TRBJ2-7, with 9 bases aligning to TRBD1. Germline V gene sequence: CDR1 ENHRY, CDR2 SYGVKD. With 6 bases clipped from V and 3 bases from J, the junction kept 6 bases outside the gene matches. The CDR3 covers 14 residues. This CDR3 is CAISRGQGFYEQYF. The CDR3 DNA sequence: TGTGCCATCAGCCGGGGACAGGGATTCTACGAGCAGTACTTC.

This clonotype was seen more than once but under ten times. The CDR3 sequence: CASSLRRDRSRRNYGYTF. The CDR3 DNA sequence: TGTGCCAGCAGCTTAAGACGGGACAGATCAAGACGTAACTATGGCTACACCTTC. J is TRBJ1-2 and V is TRBV7-9; 7 positions match TRBD1. From germline, CDR1 is SEHNR and CDR2 FQNEAQ (reference sequence). The ends lost 2 bases at V and 1 base at J; junction bases unmatched: 13. This CDR3 contains 18 residues.